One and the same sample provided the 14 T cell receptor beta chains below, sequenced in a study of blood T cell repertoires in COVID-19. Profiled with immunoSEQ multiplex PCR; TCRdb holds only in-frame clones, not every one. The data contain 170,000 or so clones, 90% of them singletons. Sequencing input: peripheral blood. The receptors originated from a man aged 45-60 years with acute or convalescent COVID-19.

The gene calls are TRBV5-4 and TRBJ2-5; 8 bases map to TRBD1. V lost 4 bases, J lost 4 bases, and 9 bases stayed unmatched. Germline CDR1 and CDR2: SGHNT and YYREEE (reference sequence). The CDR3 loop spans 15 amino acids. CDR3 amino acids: CASSPRQGRRETQYF. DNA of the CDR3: TGTGCCAGCAGCCCGCGACAGGGGAGGCGAGAGACCCAGTACTTC. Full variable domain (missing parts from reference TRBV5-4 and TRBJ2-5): ETGVTQSPTHLIKTRGQQVTLRCSSQSGHNTVSWYQQALGQGPQFIFQYYREEENGRGNFPPRFSGLQFPNYSSELNVNALELDDSALYLCASSPRQGRRETQYFGPGTRLLVL.

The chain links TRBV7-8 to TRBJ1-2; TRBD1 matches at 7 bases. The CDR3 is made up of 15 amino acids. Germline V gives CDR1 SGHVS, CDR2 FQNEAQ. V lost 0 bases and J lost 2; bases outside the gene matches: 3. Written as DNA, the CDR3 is TGTGCCAGCAGCTTAGCACGGACAGGAAACTATGGCTACACCTTC. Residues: CASSLARTGNYGYTF.

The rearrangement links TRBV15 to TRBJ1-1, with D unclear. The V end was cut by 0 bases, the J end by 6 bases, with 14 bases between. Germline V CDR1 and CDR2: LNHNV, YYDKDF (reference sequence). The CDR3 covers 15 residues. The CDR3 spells CATSRDSVPLSEAFF. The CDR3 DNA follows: TGTGCCACCAGCAGAGATTCCGTACCCCTATCTGAAGCTTTCTTT.

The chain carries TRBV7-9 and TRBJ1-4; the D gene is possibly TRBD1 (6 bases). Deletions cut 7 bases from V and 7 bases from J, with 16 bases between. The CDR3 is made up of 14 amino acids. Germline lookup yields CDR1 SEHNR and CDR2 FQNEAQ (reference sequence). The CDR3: CASTVTGTGEKLFF. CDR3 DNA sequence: TGTGCCAGCACCGTAACAGGGACGGGTGAAAAACTGTTTTTT.

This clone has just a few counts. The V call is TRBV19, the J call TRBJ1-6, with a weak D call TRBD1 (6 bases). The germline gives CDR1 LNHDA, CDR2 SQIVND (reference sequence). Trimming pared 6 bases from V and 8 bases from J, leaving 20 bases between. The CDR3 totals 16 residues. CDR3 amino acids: CASSGQRTGVDSPLHF. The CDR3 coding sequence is TGTGCCAGTAGCGGACAGCGGACCGGGGTGGATTCACCCCTCCACTTT.

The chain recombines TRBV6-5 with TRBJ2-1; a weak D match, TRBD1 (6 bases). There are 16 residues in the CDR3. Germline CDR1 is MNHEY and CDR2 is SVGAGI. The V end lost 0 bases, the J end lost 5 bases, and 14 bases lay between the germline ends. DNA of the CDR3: TGTGCCAGCAGTTACTCGGGGGCATTAGGGGACAATGAGCAGTTCTTC. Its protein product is CASSYSGALGDNEQFF.

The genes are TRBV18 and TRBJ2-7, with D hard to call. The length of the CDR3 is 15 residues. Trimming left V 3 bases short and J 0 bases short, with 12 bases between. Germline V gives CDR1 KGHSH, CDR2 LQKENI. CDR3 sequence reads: CASSPSLVYSYEQYF. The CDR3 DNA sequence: TGTGCCAGCTCACCTAGTCTGGTATACTCCTACGAGCAGTACTTC.

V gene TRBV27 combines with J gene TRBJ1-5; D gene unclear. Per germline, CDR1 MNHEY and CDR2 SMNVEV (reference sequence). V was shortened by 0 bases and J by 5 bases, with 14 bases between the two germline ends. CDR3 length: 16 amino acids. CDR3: CASSLSSGRSYQPQHF. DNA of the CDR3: TGTGCCAGCAGTTTATCTTCCGGGAGATCCTATCAGCCCCAGCATTTT.

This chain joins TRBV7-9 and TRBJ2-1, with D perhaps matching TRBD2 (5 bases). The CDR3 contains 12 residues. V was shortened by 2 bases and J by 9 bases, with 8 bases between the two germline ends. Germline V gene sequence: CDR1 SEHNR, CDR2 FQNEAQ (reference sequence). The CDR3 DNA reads TGTGCCAGCAGCTTAAAGGCGGGTGAGCAGTTCTTC. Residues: CASSLKAGEQFF.

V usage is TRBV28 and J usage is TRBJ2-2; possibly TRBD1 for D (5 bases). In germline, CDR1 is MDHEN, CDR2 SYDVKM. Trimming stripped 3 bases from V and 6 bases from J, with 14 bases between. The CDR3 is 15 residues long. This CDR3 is CASSLDISGAGELFF. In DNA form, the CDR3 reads TGTGCCAGCAGTTTGGACATCTCGGGCGCCGGGGAGCTGTTTTTT.

Written as DNA, the CDR3 is TGTGCCAGCTCACCAAGAGATAGCAATCAGCCCCAGCATTTT. Encoded protein: CASSPRDSNQPQHF. The rearrangement joins TRBV18 to TRBJ1-5, with D uncertain. This CDR3 is built from 14 residues. V was cut by 2 bases and J by 0 bases, with 5 bases left in between. Germline V gene lookup returns CDR1 KGHSH and CDR2 LQKENI.

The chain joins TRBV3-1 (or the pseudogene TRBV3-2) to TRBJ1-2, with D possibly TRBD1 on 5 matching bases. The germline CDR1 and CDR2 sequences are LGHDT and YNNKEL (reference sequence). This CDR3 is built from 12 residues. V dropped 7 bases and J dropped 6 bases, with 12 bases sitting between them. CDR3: CASTTTGDGYTF. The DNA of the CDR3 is TGTGCCAGCACCACAACGGGGGATGGCTACACCTTC.

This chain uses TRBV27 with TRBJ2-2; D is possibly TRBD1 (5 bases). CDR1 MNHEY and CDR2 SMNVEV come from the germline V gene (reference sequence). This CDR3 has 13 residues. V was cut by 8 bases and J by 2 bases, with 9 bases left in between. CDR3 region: CASRQINTGELFF. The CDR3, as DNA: TGTGCCAGCCGACAGATCAACACCGGGGAGCTGTTTTTT.

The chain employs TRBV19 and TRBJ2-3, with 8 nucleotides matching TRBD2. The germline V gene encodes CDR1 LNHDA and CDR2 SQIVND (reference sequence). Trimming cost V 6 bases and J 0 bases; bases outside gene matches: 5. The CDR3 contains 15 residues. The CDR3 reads CASRMTSVSTDTQYF. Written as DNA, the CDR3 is TGTGCCAGTAGGATGACTAGCGTGAGCACAGATACGCAGTATTTT.